This is a list of T cell receptor beta chains from one sample in a study of cytomegalovirus exposure and HLA in healthy donors. Here immunoSEQ multiplex PCR was the method, and the copy in TCRdb shows in-frame clones only, minus some. The table has 120,000 to 150,000 clones, roughly 80% seen once. The sample was PBMCs. The receptors stem from a man aged 18 to 29 in good health and CMV-seronegative. Each CDR3 is given with its conserved first and last residue. The D gene is left open where the match is weak. Clone size is given for some rows only: seen once, a few or many times, or a class if the clone is expanded.

J gene: TRBJ2-1; D gene: -; clone size: -; V gene: TRBV25-1; CDR3 protein: CASSPIRGSHNEQFF; CDR3 DNA: TGTGCCAGCAGTCCTATCCGAGGGTCCCACAATGAGCAGTTCTTC
J gene: TRBJ2-5; D gene: TRBD1; clone size: -; V gene: TRBV18; CDR3 protein: CASSPDREAQYF; CDR3 DNA: TGTGCCAGCTCTCCGGACAGGGAGGCCCAGTACTTC
J gene: TRBJ2-5; D gene: -; clone size: -; V gene: TRBV11-2; CDR3 protein: CASSSGVAETQYF; CDR3 DNA: TGTGCCAGCAGCTCGGGGGTGGCGGAGACCCAGTACTTC
J gene: TRBJ2-7; D gene: -; clone size: -; V gene: TRBV28; CDR3 protein: CASSLGSSGRSEQYF; CDR3 DNA: TGTGCCAGCAGTTTAGGGTCTAGTGGGAGAAGCGAGCAGTACTTC
J gene: TRBJ1-2; D gene: -; clone size: -; V gene: TRBV9; CDR3 protein: CASSVRGGGYTF; CDR3 DNA: TGTGCCAGCAGCGTCCGGGGGGGAGGCTACACCTTC
J gene: TRBJ1-2; D gene: -; clone size: -; V gene: TRBV11-2; CDR3 protein: CASSLSSGNYGYTF; CDR3 DNA: TGTGCCAGCAGCTTGAGTTCAGGGAACTATGGCTACACCTTC
J gene: TRBJ1-2; D gene: -; clone size: -; V gene: TRBV5-1; CDR3 protein: CASSLTGSANYGYTF; CDR3 DNA: TGCGCCAGCAGCTTGACAGGATCAGCTAACTATGGCTACACCTTC
J gene: TRBJ1-1; D gene: -; clone size: -; V gene: TRBV28; CDR3 protein: CASSTGGRAGAFF; CDR3 DNA: TGTGCCAGCAGTACCGGGGGGAGGGCTGGGGCTTTCTTT
J gene: TRBJ2-3; D gene: TRBD2; clone size: -; V gene: TRBV18; CDR3 protein: CASSPGLAGGPDTQYF; CDR3 DNA: TGTGCCAGCTCACCGGGACTAGCGGGGGGGCCAGATACGCAGTATTTT
J gene: TRBJ1-4; D gene: TRBD1; clone size: few; V gene: TRBV2; CDR3 protein: CASSELQGGGEKLFF; CDR3 DNA: TGTGCCAGCAGTGAATTACAGGGGGGTGGTGAAAAACTGTTTTTT
J gene: TRBJ1-6; D gene: TRBD1; clone size: -; V gene: TRBV5-4; CDR3 protein: CASSRSGQGYNSPLHF; CDR3 DNA: TGTGCCAGCAGCCGGTCGGGACAGGGATATAATTCACCCCTCCACTTT
J gene: TRBJ2-5; D gene: TRBD1; clone size: -; V gene: TRBV5-8; CDR3 protein: CASRLDRGVWETQYF; CDR3 DNA: TGTGCCAGCAGGCTGGACAGGGGAGTGTGGGAGACCCAGTACTTC
J gene: TRBJ2-3; D gene: TRBD1; clone size: once; V gene: TRBV6-6; CDR3 protein: CASSYVAGGAPDTQYF; CDR3 DNA: TGTGCCAGCAGTTACGTGGCAGGGGGCGCGCCAGATACGCAGTATTTT
J gene: TRBJ1-1; D gene: TRBD1; clone size: -; V gene: TRBV13; CDR3 protein: CASSLDPRDREVTEAFF; CDR3 DNA: TGTGCCAGCAGCTTAGACCCCCGGGACAGGGAGGTCACTGAAGCTTTCTTT
J gene: TRBJ2-1; D gene: -; clone size: -; V gene: TRBV5-1; CDR3 protein: CASSLRRSSYNEQFF; CDR3 DNA: TGCGCCAGCAGCCTCAGGAGGAGCTCCTACAATGAGCAGTTCTTC
J gene: TRBJ1-1; D gene: -; clone size: -; V gene: TRBV5-4; CDR3 protein: CASSLGKGAMNTEAFF; CDR3 DNA: TGTGCCAGCAGCTTGGGGAAAGGGGCCATGAACACTGAAGCTTTCTTT
J gene: TRBJ2-1; D gene: -; clone size: -; V gene: TRBV15; CDR3 protein: CATSGEQGEQFF; CDR3 DNA: TGTGCCACCAGCGGTGAACAGGGAGAGCAGTTCTTC
J gene: TRBJ2-2; D gene: TRBD2; clone size: -; V gene: TRBV14; CDR3 protein: CASSPNLRGGATGELFF; CDR3 DNA: TGTGCCAGCAGCCCAAACCTAAGGGGAGGGGCCACCGGGGAGCTGTTTTTT
J gene: TRBJ1-4; D gene: -; clone size: -; V gene: TRBV7-2; CDR3 protein: CASSRDAFGEKLFF; CDR3 DNA: TGTGCCAGCAGCCGGGATGCCTTTGGGGAAAAACTGTTTTTT
J gene: TRBJ2-5; D gene: TRBD2; clone size: -; V gene: TRBV9; CDR3 protein: CASSVANMDLAGVEAKTQYF; CDR3 DNA: TGTGCCAGCAGCGTAGCCAATATGGATCTAGCGGGGGTCGAGGCGAAGACCCAGTACTTC
J gene: TRBJ1-2; D gene: -; clone size: -; V gene: TRBV5-1; CDR3 protein: CASSLGATGYGYTF; CDR3 DNA: TGCGCCAGCAGCTTGGGGGCTACGGGGTATGGCTACACCTTC
J gene: TRBJ2-5; D gene: -; clone size: -; V gene: TRBV19; CDR3 protein: CASSMSRDGEAQYF; CDR3 DNA: TGTGCCAGTAGTATGTCCAGGGATGGAGAGGCCCAGTACTTC
J gene: TRBJ1-2; D gene: TRBD1; clone size: few; V gene: TRBV6-1; CDR3 protein: CASSDFPGQLNGYTF; CDR3 DNA: TGTGCCAGCAGTGACTTTCCGGGACAGCTTAATGGCTACACCTTC
J gene: TRBJ2-7; D gene: TRBD1; clone size: -; V gene: TRBV5-1; CDR3 protein: CASSLGQGLDYEQYF; CDR3 DNA: TGCGCCAGCAGCTTGGGACAGGGGTTGGACTACGAGCAGTACTTC
J gene: TRBJ1-5; D gene: -; clone size: -; V gene: TRBV5-8; CDR3 protein: CASSLVPTEYQPQHF; CDR3 DNA: TGTGCCAGCAGCTTGGTCCCCACAGAGTATCAGCCCCAGCATTTT
J gene: TRBJ2-1; D gene: TRBD1; clone size: -; V gene: TRBV18; CDR3 protein: CASSPLQGAYNEQFF; CDR3 DNA: TGTGCCAGCTCACCACTGCAGGGGGCCTACAATGAGCAGTTCTTC
J gene: TRBJ1-5; D gene: -; clone size: few; V gene: TRBV4-3; CDR3 protein: CASSQDVVRSDNQPQHF; CDR3 DNA: TGCGCCAGCAGCCAAGACGTGGTGAGGTCGGACAATCAGCCCCAGCATTTT
J gene: TRBJ2-1; D gene: TRBD1; clone size: -; V gene: TRBV14; CDR3 protein: CASSLLRQGMQFF; CDR3 DNA: TGTGCCAGCAGCCTTCTGAGACAGGGGATGCAGTTCTTC
J gene: TRBJ2-2; D gene: -; clone size: -; V gene: TRBV9; CDR3 protein: CASSVGGGTTGELFF; CDR3 DNA: TGTGCCAGCAGCGTAGGGGGAGGCACCACCGGGGAGCTGTTTTTT
J gene: TRBJ2-7; D gene: -; clone size: once; V gene: TRBV7-9; CDR3 protein: CASSRAADYEQYF; CDR3 DNA: TGTGCCAGCAGCCGCGCGGCGGACTACGAGCAGTACTTC
J gene: TRBJ1-1; D gene: -; clone size: -; V gene: TRBV12-5; CDR3 protein: CASGQRGGNTEAFF; CDR3 DNA: TGTGCTAGTGGCCAACGGGGGGGGAACACTGAAGCTTTCTTT
J gene: TRBJ2-7; D gene: TRBD2; clone size: few; V gene: TRBV5-6; CDR3 protein: CASSLAGGTWYEQYF; CDR3 DNA: TGTGCCAGCAGCTTGGCCGGGGGGACCTGGTACGAGCAGTACTTC
J gene: TRBJ1-4; D gene: TRBD1; clone size: -; V gene: TRBV5-1; CDR3 protein: CASRQGAGVEKLFF; CDR3 DNA: TGCGCCAGTAGACAGGGGGCCGGAGTTGAAAAACTGTTTTTT
J gene: TRBJ1-2; D gene: TRBD1; clone size: -; V gene: TRBV5-8; CDR3 protein: CASSRRDRGESYTF; CDR3 DNA: TGTGCCAGCAGCCGCCGGGACAGGGGTGAGAGCTACACCTTC
J gene: TRBJ1-4; D gene: -; clone size: -; V gene: TRBV6-1; CDR3 protein: CASSSAGWGEKLFF; CDR3 DNA: TGTGCCAGCAGTTCGGCGGGGTGGGGTGAAAAACTGTTTTTT
J gene: TRBJ2-7; D gene: -; clone size: -; V gene: TRBV7-9; CDR3 protein: CASSLDGLPEQYF; CDR3 DNA: TGTGCCAGCAGCTTGGACGGACTGCCCGAGCAGTACTTC
J gene: TRBJ1-3; D gene: TRBD1; clone size: -; V gene: TRBV19; CDR3 protein: CASSTQRDSSGNTIYF; CDR3 DNA: TGTGCCAGTAGTACCCAACGGGACAGCTCTGGAAACACCATATATTTT
J gene: TRBJ2-7; D gene: -; clone size: few; V gene: TRBV4-3; CDR3 protein: CASSPTLWALYEQYF; CDR3 DNA: TGCGCCAGCAGCCCCACCTTATGGGCCTTGTACGAGCAGTACTTC
J gene: TRBJ2-7; D gene: TRBD1; clone size: -; V gene: TRBV7-2; CDR3 protein: CASSATGGSYEQYF; CDR3 DNA: TGTGCCAGCAGCGCTACAGGGGGCTCCTACGAGCAGTACTTC
J gene: TRBJ2-5; D gene: -; clone size: once; V gene: TRBV19; CDR3 protein: CASSDNQETQYF; CDR3 DNA: TGTGCCAGTAGTGACAATCAAGAGACCCAGTACTTC
J gene: TRBJ2-5; D gene: TRBD1; clone size: -; V gene: TRBV7-2; CDR3 protein: CASSPGQGQETQYF; CDR3 DNA: TGTGCCAGCAGCCCCGGACAGGGGCAAGAGACCCAGTACTTC
J gene: TRBJ2-7; D gene: TRBD2; clone size: -; V gene: TRBV6-5; CDR3 protein: CASSYSRGGSEQYF; CDR3 DNA: TGTGCCAGCAGTTACTCGCGGGGGGGATCCGAGCAGTACTTC
J gene: TRBJ2-7; D gene: -; clone size: -; V gene: TRBV7-2; CDR3 protein: CASSLADFYEQYF; CDR3 DNA: TGTGCCAGCAGCTTAGCCGATTTCTACGAGCAGTACTTC
J gene: TRBJ1-1; D gene: -; clone size: -; V gene: TRBV19; CDR3 protein: CASSIGQATEAFF; CDR3 DNA: TGTGCCAGTAGTATTGGGCAGGCCACTGAAGCTTTCTTT
J gene: TRBJ2-2; D gene: -; clone size: -; V gene: TRBV6-6; CDR3 protein: CASSYTAATGELFF; CDR3 DNA: TGTGCCAGCAGTTATACGGCGGCCACCGGGGAGCTGTTTTTT
J gene: TRBJ1-3; D gene: TRBD1; clone size: -; V gene: TRBV30; CDR3 protein: CALDRASGNTIYF; CDR3 DNA: TGTGCTTTGGACAGGGCCTCTGGAAACACCATATATTTT
J gene: TRBJ1-2; D gene: -; clone size: -; V gene: TRBV7-8; CDR3 protein: CASSLALISREVGYTF; CDR3 DNA: TGTGCCAGCAGCTTAGCGCTCATTAGTAGGGAGGTTGGCTACACCTTC
J gene: TRBJ1-1; D gene: TRBD1; clone size: -; V gene: TRBV7-2; CDR3 protein: CASSLMNRGNTEAFF; CDR3 DNA: TGTGCCAGCAGCTTAATGAACAGGGGGAACACTGAAGCTTTCTTT
J gene: TRBJ2-5; D gene: -; clone size: -; V gene: TRBV11-2; CDR3 protein: CASSSGSTSRGETQYF; CDR3 DNA: TGTGCCAGCAGCTCGGGATCCACGAGTCGGGGGGAGACCCAGTACTTC
J gene: TRBJ2-7; D gene: TRBD2; clone size: once; V gene: TRBV4-3; CDR3 protein: CASSLAGNYEQYF; CDR3 DNA: TGCGCCAGCAGCTTAGCGGGGAATTACGAGCAGTACTTC
J gene: TRBJ1-2; D gene: -; clone size: -; V gene: TRBV15; CDR3 protein: CATSRAGVNYGYTF; CDR3 DNA: TGTGCCACCAGCAGAGCGGGGGTTAACTATGGCTACACCTTC
J gene: TRBJ1-6; D gene: -; clone size: -; V gene: TRBV27; CDR3 protein: CASSPLSAAGLGHSGSPLHF; CDR3 DNA: TGTGCCAGCAGTCCCCTATCAGCAGCAGGGCTGGGTCATAGCGGTTCACCCCTCCACTTT
J gene: TRBJ1-3; D gene: -; clone size: -; V gene: TRBV7-2; CDR3 protein: CASSSSGDNSGNTIYF; CDR3 DNA: TGTGCCAGCAGCTCCAGCGGGGACAACTCTGGAAACACCATATATTTT